Here is one T cell receptor beta chain with its context. The entry originates in a study of CD4+ T cells in melanoma. The data were produced by immunoSEQ multiplex PCR, yet TCRdb's version contains in-frame clones alone and is incomplete. Among fewer than 20,000 clones listed, less than 85% were seen once. V gave up 1 base and J gave up 8 bases, with 11 bases separating them. In germline, CDR1 is SEHNR, CDR2 FQNEAQ (reference sequence). This CDR3 has 13 amino acids. The specimen was cells from a culture (not recorded whether cultured in vitro). The gene calls are TRBV7-9 and TRBJ1-2; D is unclear. The receptor was derived from a human donor with melanoma. The CDR3 sequence: CASSLVRVGGYTF. The CDR3 nucleotides read TGTGCCAGCAGCTTAGTAAGGGTCGGGGGCTACACCTTC.